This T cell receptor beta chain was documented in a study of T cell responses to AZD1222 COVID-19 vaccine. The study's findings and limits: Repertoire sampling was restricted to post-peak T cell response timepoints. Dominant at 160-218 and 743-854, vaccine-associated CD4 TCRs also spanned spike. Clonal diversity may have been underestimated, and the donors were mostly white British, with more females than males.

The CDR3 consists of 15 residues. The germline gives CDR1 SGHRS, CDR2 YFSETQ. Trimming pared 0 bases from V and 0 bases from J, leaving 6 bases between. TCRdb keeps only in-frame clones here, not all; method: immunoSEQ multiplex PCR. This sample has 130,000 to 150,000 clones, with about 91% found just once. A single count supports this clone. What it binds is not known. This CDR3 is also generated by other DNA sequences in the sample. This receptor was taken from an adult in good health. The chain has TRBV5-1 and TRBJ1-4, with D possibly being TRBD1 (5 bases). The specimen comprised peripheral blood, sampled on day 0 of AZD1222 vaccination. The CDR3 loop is CASSLAGSTNEKLFF. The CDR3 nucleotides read TGCGCCAGCAGCTTGGCAGGGTCAACTAATGAAAAACTGTTTTTT.